The source of this TCR beta chain is a study of patients and donors after allogeneic stem cell transplantation. This CDR3 region has 17 residues. The germline V and J ends were trimmed by 0 bases and 8 bases, with 20 bases remaining between them. The germline V gene encodes CDR1 MGHRA and CDR2 YSYEKL. Via MiXCR, TCRdb re-called the RT-PCR reads, giving one row per CDR3 protein. This sample yields tens of thousands of distinct CDR3 sequences, of which roughly 5.1% are seen a single time; 2.5% to 3% belongs to the top ten. Sequenced: blood, either unsorted or a sorted T cell fraction (not recorded which). The chain combines TRBV4-1 with TRBJ2-4; tentative D call: TRBD1 (6 bases). The origin of this receptor is a human donor who was either an allogeneic HSCT recipient or a stem cell or donor lymphocyte infusion donor (not recorded which). It is not recorded whose cells these are; they may come from a transplant donor. The CDR3 DNA is TGCGCCAGCAGCCAAGAAGGGGCCGGGACACCACCAGACATTCAGTACTTC. It encodes CASSQEGAGTPPDIQYF.